This is a list of T cell receptor beta chains from one sample in a study of blood T cell repertoires in COVID-19. Assay: immunoSEQ multiplex PCR; the TCRdb copy retains only in-frame clones and omits some. Of 240,000 or so clones listed, around 83% are singletons. Source material: peripheral blood. These TCRs come from a man aged 25 to 40 who had recovered from COVID-19. Both conserved end residues are part of each CDR3. A D gene is named only where the DNA matches it firmly. Some rows have no size entry. The others give once, few or many, or a class for an expanded clone.

13 NA TRBJ1-1 TRBV7-6 NA TGTGCCAGCAGCGCCGAGCAGAACACTGAAGCTTTCTTT CASSAEQNTEAFF
16 NA TRBJ1-2 TRBV6-6 NA TGTGCCAGCAGCTTAATGCGGGGGCGGGAGGGCTATGGCTACACCTTC CASSLMRGREGYGYTF
12 NA TRBJ2-1 TRBV3-1/TRBV3-2 NA TGTGCCAGCAGTCAGGGTCCGACTGAGCAGTTCTTC CASSQGPTEQFF
16 TRBD1 TRBJ1-2 TRBV3-1/TRBV3-2 NA TGTGCCAGCAGCCGAGGCTGGACAGGGCCCCTAGGTGGCTACACCTTC CASSRGWTGPLGGYTF
14 TRBD1 TRBJ1-2 TRBV10-3 NA TGTGCCATCAGTTCCAGGACAGGGGGCCCTGGCTACACCTTC CAISSRTGGPGYTF
13 TRBD1 TRBJ2-1 TRBV7-3 NA TGTGCCAGCAGCCCCCGACCAGGGGGTGAGCAGTTCTTC CASSPRPGGEQFF
13 NA TRBJ1-1 TRBV19 NA TGTGCCAGTAGTACAGGCATGAACACTGAAGCTTTCTTT CASSTGMNTEAFF
13 NA TRBJ2-7 TRBV19 NA TGTGCCAGTAGTCCCGACGGGTACTACGAGCAGTACTTC CASSPDGYYEQYF
15 TRBD1 TRBJ1-1 TRBV5-1 NA TGCGCCAGCAGCTTGGTACAGGGGGCGGGTACTGAAGCTTTCTTT CASSLVQGAGTEAFF
12 NA TRBJ2-5 TRBV5-1 NA TGCGCCAGCCGGACAAACCAAGAGACCCAGTACTTC CASRTNQETQYF
15 TRBD2 TRBJ2-5 TRBV4-1 NA TGCGCCAGCAGCTGGGGGCGGGGGGGCCAAGAGACCCAGTACTTC CASSWGRGGQETQYF
15 NA TRBJ2-1 TRBV9 NA TGTGCCAGCAGCGTAGATGGACAGTTGAGTAATGAGCAGTTCTTC CASSVDGQLSNEQFF
14 NA TRBJ2-2 TRBV10-3 NA TGTGCCATCGGAGGGGGCGCCGACACCGGGGAGCTGTTTTTT CAIGGGADTGELFF
13 NA TRBJ2-1 TRBV27 NA TGTGCCAGCAGTTTCGGGTTGGGGACAAAGCAGTTCTTC CASSFGLGTKQFF
13 NA TRBJ1-4 TRBV5-5 NA TGTGCCAGCAGCTTGGGCAGGAATGAAAAACTGTTTTTT CASSLGRNEKLFF
15 TRBD1 TRBJ2-7 TRBV10-3 few TGTGCCATCAGTGATCCGGGACAGGGTAAGAACGAGCAGTACTTC CAISDPGQGKNEQYF
15 NA TRBJ1-6 TRBV28 NA TGTGCCAGCCGGCTAGCCAGGGGTGTTACTTCACCCCTCCACTTT CASRLARGVTSPLHF
12 NA TRBJ1-2 TRBV6-6 NA TGTGCCAGCAGTCCCCTGGGAGACGGCTACACCTTC CASSPLGDGYTF
16 TRBD1 TRBJ2-6 TRBV5-6 NA TGTGCCAGCAGCTTGAGGCAGGGGGCTGGGGCCAACGTCCTGACTTTC CASSLRQGAGANVLTF
14 NA TRBJ1-1 TRBV18 once TGTGCCAGCTCACCACAGACAGGGAACACTGAAGCTTTCTTT CASSPQTGNTEAFF
15 TRBD1 TRBJ2-2 TRBV6-6 once TGTGCCAGCAGTTCGTCGGACAGGGTGATCGGGGAGCTGTTTTTT CASSSSDRVIGELFF
14 NA TRBJ1-2 TRBV2 NA TGTGCCAGCAGTGGCGGAGGAGGGGCGAATGGCTACACCTTC CASSGGGGANGYTF
16 TRBD1 TRBJ2-2 TRBV24-1 NA TGTGCCACCCGCGGGGACAGGGGGACATTCGGGGGGGAGCTGTTTTTT CATRGDRGTFGGELFF
13 NA TRBJ2-7 TRBV6-5 few TGTGCCAGCAGTTCTCGGACAAAGGGCGAGCAGTACTTC CASSSRTKGEQYF
18 NA TRBJ1-2 TRBV4-1 NA TGCGCCAGCAGCCAGGGGGTCTTATACCGGGGGAAGAACTATGGCTACACCTTC CASSQGVLYRGKNYGYTF
11 NA TRBJ2-5 TRBV12-5 NA TGTGCTAGTGGTTTGGGGGCCTCCCAGTACTTC CASGLGASQYF
16 NA TRBJ1-1 TRBV6-1 NA TGTGCCAGCAGTGTTGTGGGGGGGCGAGGGAACACTGAAGCTTTCTTT CASSVVGGRGNTEAFF
11 NA TRBJ1-2 TRBV5-8 few TGTGCCAGCAGCCCACGGTTGTACTACACCTTC CASSPRLYYTF
16 TRBD1 TRBJ2-7 TRBV7-3 NA TGTGCCAGCAGCTTATCTGGACAGGGAGTTGGCTACGAGCAGTACTTC CASSLSGQGVGYEQYF
12 TRBD1 TRBJ2-3 TRBV29-1 NA TGCAGCACCAACAGGGGCCCCGATACGCAGTATTTT CSTNRGPDTQYF
14 TRBD1 TRBJ1-1 TRBV7-3 NA TGTGCCAGCAGCCAAGGGACAGGGGGCACTGAAGCTTTCTTT CASSQGTGGTEAFF
15 TRBD1 TRBJ1-1 TRBV3-1/TRBV3-2 NA TGTGCCAGCAGCTCCCGGGACAGGGGCTTCTCTGAAGCTTTCTTT CASSSRDRGFSEAFF
11 NA TRBJ1-1 TRBV18 NA TGTGCCAGCTCACCACGTAATGAAGCTTTCTTT CASSPRNEAFF
14 NA TRBJ1-2 TRBV9 NA TGTGCCAGCAGCGACGACAGCCGCCCGGATGGCTACACCTTC CASSDDSRPDGYTF
16 TRBD1 TRBJ2-2 TRBV28 NA TGTGCCAGCAGTCCTGGACAGGATATGAGCACCGGGGAGCTGTTTTTT CASSPGQDMSTGELFF
16 NA TRBJ1-2 TRBV4-1 NA TGCGCCAGCAGCACCAGCCCCCTCTCAGGGGCCTATGGCTACACCTTC CASSTSPLSGAYGYTF
12 NA TRBJ1-2 TRBV6-2/TRBV6-3 NA TGTGCCAGCAGTGGGCAGGTCTATGGCTACACCTTC CASSGQVYGYTF
14 NA TRBJ1-1 TRBV6-5 NA TGTGCCAGCAGTTCCTGGGTCGGAGAGACTGAAGCTTTCTTT CASSSWVGETEAFF
16 NA TRBJ1-6 TRBV7-9 NA TGTGCCAGCATCCCCGGGGAAGCTAAATATAATTCACCCCTCCACTTT CASIPGEAKYNSPLHF
14 NA TRBJ2-3 TRBV2 NA TGTGCCACAAGGGGGGGGCAAAACACAGATACGCAGTATTTT CATRGGQNTDTQYF
12 NA TRBJ1-2 TRBV27 NA TGTGCCAGCAGTGGAGGACTCTGGGGCTACACCTTC CASSGGLWGYTF
11 NA TRBJ1-2 TRBV3-1/TRBV3-2 NA TGTGCCAGCACTCAGGGGTATGGCTACACCTTC CASTQGYGYTF
14 TRBD2 TRBJ2-3 TRBV7-2 NA TGTGCCAGCAGCGCGGGACTAGCGGACGATACGCAGTATTTT CASSAGLADDTQYF
11 TRBD1 TRBJ1-1 TRBV7-9 NA TGTGCCAGCCAGACAGGGTATGAAGCTTTCTTT CASQTGYEAFF
19 NA TRBJ1-6 TRBV4-1 NA TGCGCCAGCAGCCAAGAGTCAGGGGTACTACGTCCCCTAGATTCACCCCTCCACTTT CASSQESGVLRPLDSPLHF
13 NA TRBJ2-1 TRBV10-3 once TGTGCCAGCACGCGAACCGTTACAGATGAGCAGTTCTTC CASTRTVTDEQFF
16 TRBD1 TRBJ1-2 TRBV7-9 NA TGTGCCAGCAGCCTTACCGGGACAGGGGTGAAGGATGGCTACACCTTC CASSLTGTGVKDGYTF
14 NA TRBJ1-1 TRBV6-5 NA TGTGCCAGCACCCAAAACAGGGAGGGCACTGAAGCTTTCTTT CASTQNREGTEAFF
14 NA TRBJ1-2 TRBV14 NA TGTGCCAGCAGCCAAGCCGGGACAAGCTATGGCTACACCTTC CASSQAGTSYGYTF
13 NA TRBJ2-1 TRBV5-1 NA TGCGCCAGCGCCGGGGGGCCAGTCAATGAGCAGTTCTTC CASAGGPVNEQFF
12 NA TRBJ1-1 TRBV11-3 NA TGTGCCAGCAGCTCAGGACAGTCTAAAGCTTTCTTT CASSSGQSKAFF
13 NA TRBJ1-5 TRBV6-5 NA TGTGCCAGCAGCTTGGAGGACGCGGGGCCCCAGCATTTT CASSLEDAGPQHF
13 NA TRBJ1-1 TRBV18 NA TGTGCCAGCTCACCACCGATCGGGAGTGAAGCTTTCTTT CASSPPIGSEAFF
14 NA TRBJ1-2 TRBV19 few TGTGCCAGTAGTACACAAGACAGGAGCTATGGCTACACCTTC CASSTQDRSYGYTF
14 TRBD1 TRBJ1-1 TRBV18 NA TGTGCCAGCGACAGGGGACCGATAGACACTGAAGCTTTCTTT CASDRGPIDTEAFF
14 NA TRBJ2-1 TRBV5-1 NA TGCGCCAGCAGCTTACAGAACTCCTACAATGAGCAGTTCTTC CASSLQNSYNEQFF
15 TRBD1 TRBJ1-5 TRBV6-5 NA TGTGCCAGCAGTCCCGTGGGAAGGGGGCATCAGCCCCAGCATTTT CASSPVGRGHQPQHF
15 NA TRBJ2-5 TRBV29-1 NA TGCAGCGTTGCGGGGGTAGCGGAAGACCAAGAGACCCAGTACTTC CSVAGVAEDQETQYF
11 NA TRBJ2-5 TRBV20-1 few TGCAGTGCTAGCGGCCAAGAGACCCAGTACTTC CSASGQETQYF
15 NA TRBJ2-2 TRBV7-9 NA TGTGCCAGCAGCTTGAACGGGACAAACACCGGGGAGCTGTTTTTT CASSLNGTNTGELFF